The entry below gives a single T cell receptor beta chain sequence along with its context. Germline is not matched at one junction end, which may reflect a read error. The sample belongs to a study of blood T cell repertoires in COVID-19. At the level of the study: Spain, Italy and the United States supplied samples that represented acute and convalescent COVID-19. Sample material is recorded as cDNA or gDNA derived from T cells, B-cell-depleted T cells, or PBMCs.

As originally analysed: The authors estimated nucleated cell counts from reference gene primer amplification. Clones were sequenced by immunoSEQ multiplex PCR, and TCRdb holds only the in-frame ones, with some missing. V and J calls and clone size follow that table, whereas D and trimming were derived from the DNA. The sample consists of around 95,000 clones, around 88% of them appearing once. The sequence was collected from a human donor in a cohort sampled during active COVID-19. The sequencing sample was made of peripheral blood.

CDR3: CTSSVTDYGYTF. The CDR3 nucleotides are TGTACCAGCAGTGTCACAGACTATGGCTACACCTTC. The chain employs TRBV28 and TRBJ1-2; D gene ambiguous. Per germline, CDR1 MDHEN and CDR2 SYDVKM. The CDR3 sequence is 12 residues long.